This T cell receptor (beta chain) was retrieved from a study of regulatory T cells in long-lasting Graves disease. Study-level points and caveats: Persistent disease was associated with favored TRBV28 usage and with favored use of TRBJ1-2 and TRBJ2-5.

In its sample, this clonotype was seen a few times. Its antigen is unidentified. Trimming took 6 bases from V and 4 from J, leaving 9 bases between them. Germline assignment: CDR1 SQVTM and CDR2 ANQGSEA. This CDR3 has 12 amino acids. Arm-PCR of CDR3 regions and iRepertoire HTBI primers were used to build TCR beta libraries. As originally analysed: Segment identification across samples yielded around 60 TRBV and more than 11 TRBJ segments. TCRdb fed the multiplex PCR reads into MiXCR, producing one record per CDR3 protein. What appears here as the V and J calls and clone size reflects TCRdb's work, not the paper's. The data show around 480,000 distinct CDR3 sequences, under 20% seen once. Stated time point: newly diagnosed GD, antithyroid drugs for less than 3 months. Extracted PBMC RNA gave rise to the TCR library. The same data also contributed to another study, on T cells in Graves' hyperthyroidism and ophthalmopathy. As reported in that work: First-round RT-PCR of the TCR CDR3 relied on the HTBI primer set.

The material was peripheral blood mononuclear cells (PBMCs), obtained at new diagnosis, from a patient treated with antithyroid drugs. The receptor was isolated from a man in his forties or fifties with Graves disease. The chain uses TRBV29-1 and TRBJ2-2; possible D gene TRBD1, 6 bases. CDR3 residues: CSVLGGTGELFF. The CDR3 DNA follows: TGCAGCGTCTTAGGGGGCACCGGGGAGCTGTTTTTT.